Shown below are 30 T cell receptor beta chains from a single sample sequenced in a study of vaccination effects on CD4 cells after COVID-19. For these TCRs, the target antigens are not known. Sequencing was performed with immunoSEQ multiplex PCR; in TCRdb, only in-frame clones are kept and a portion is missing. The repertoire consists of some 31,000 clones, with less than 85% occurring once and the leading ten covering approximately 3.8%. Culture lasted around eleven days before CD4+ T cell isolation. Source: CD4+ T cells from PBMCs cultured without peptide, taken before COVID-19 vaccination. These receptors were taken from a human donor who received a COVID-19 vaccine.

The chain recombines TRBV24-1 with TRBJ1-2, with TRBD1 as a possible D gene (6 bases). This CDR3 has 13 amino acids. Trimming cost V 11 bases and J 1 base, with 13 bases left between them. Looked up from germline, CDR1 is KGHDR and CDR2 is SFDVKD. The CDR3 nucleotides read TGTGCCATCGGACAGTCAAATAACTATGGCTACACCTTC. It is translated as CAIGQSNNYGYTF.

The chain has TRBV12-3 or TRBV12-4 and TRBJ1-2, with D hard to call. CDR3 length: 13 residues. V was cut by 4 bases and J by 8 bases, with 14 bases left in between. The CDR3: CASSSLTGGGYTF. The CDR3 DNA is TGTGCCAGCAGTTCCCTCACCGGAGGCGGCTACACCTTC.

V gene TRBV7-9 combines with J gene TRBJ2-6; 8 bases line up with TRBD1. V dropped 5 bases and J dropped 0; count of bases not matched to a gene: 12. Germline loops: CDR1 SEHNR, CDR2 FQNEAQ (reference sequence). The CDR3 is 19 residues long. The CDR3, as DNA: TGTGCCAGCAGCCTATTGAGGGGGGACAGGTCCTCTGGGGCCAACGTCCTGACTTTC. Its translation: CASSLLRGDRSSGANVLTF. The complete variable domain, with remaining parts taken from reference TRBV7-9 and TRBJ2-6, reads DTGVSQNPRHKITKRGQNVTFRCDPISEHNRLYWYRQTLGQGPEFLTYFQNEAQLEKSRLLSDRFSAERPKGSFSTLEIQRTEQGDSAMYLCASSLLRGDRSSGANVLTFGAGSRLTVL.

The chain recombines TRBV11-2 with TRBJ2-2; D not resolved. Germline V gene data show CDR1 as SGHAT and CDR2 as FQNNGV. CDR3 size: 14 residues. V lost 5 bases and J 5 bases, leaving 12 bases between the germline ends. In DNA, the CDR3 is TGTGCCAGCAGCCCGCTGTTGTTAACCGGGGAGCTGTTTTTT. Residues: CASSPLLLTGELFF.

This clone was seen a single time. The genes are TRBV11-2 and TRBJ2-1; D may match TRBD1 or TRBD2 (6 bases each). Germline CDR1 SGHAT, CDR2 FQNNGV. Trimming pared 2 bases from V and 0 bases from J, leaving 11 bases between. This CDR3 contains 16 residues. DNA for the CDR3: TGTGCCAGCAGCTTAAGGGGGGATAGCTCCTACAATGAGCAGTTCTTC. It is translated as CASSLRGDSSYNEQFF.

V is TRBV7-9 and J is TRBJ1-2; 11 bases are a match to TRBD1. The CDR3 runs to 15 residues. Germline V gene sequence: CDR1 SEHNR, CDR2 FQNEAQ (reference sequence). With 8 bases clipped from V and 6 bases from J, the junction kept 11 bases outside the gene matches. The CDR3 nucleotides read TGTGCCAGCGTAGCATCAGGACAGGGGGCGAATGGCTACACCTTC. Translating it yields CASVASGQGANGYTF.

The gene calls are TRBV6-1 and TRBJ2-1, with 7 nucleotides matching TRBD2. Trimming cost V 2 bases and J 3 bases; bases outside gene matches: 4. The CDR3 is 15 residues long. Per germline, CDR1 MNHNS and CDR2 SASEGT. CDR3 in DNA: TGTGCCAGCAGTGAAATGCGCGGGGGCTACAATGAGCAGTTCTTC. Translated: CASSEMRGGYNEQFF.

This chain uses TRBV11-3 with TRBJ2-2; 13 positions agree with TRBD2. Germline V gene sequence: CDR1 SGHNT, CDR2 YENEEA. Unmatched junction bases numbered 9, after V lost 5 bases and J lost 3 bases. The CDR3 has 18 residues. Written as DNA, the CDR3 is TGTGCCAGCAGCCCCCGGACTGGACTAGCGGGAGACACCGGGGAGCTGTTTTTT. This gives the protein CASSPRTGLAGDTGELFF. Supplemented by reference TRBV11-3 and TRBJ2-2, the full variable domain reads EAGVVQSPRYKIIEKKQPVAFWCNPISGHNTLYWYLQNLGQGPELLIRYENEEAVDDSQLPKDRFSAERLKGVDSTLKIQPAELGDSAVYLCASSPRTGLAGDTGELFFGEGSRLTVL.

This sequence joins TRBV5-6 and TRBJ1-2; no definite D call. This CDR3 is built from 13 residues. Germline V gives CDR1 SGHDT, CDR2 YYEEEE. With 0 bases removed from V and 0 bases from J, the gap between germline ends came to 3 bases. DNA of the CDR3: TGTGCCAGCAGCTTGGTTGCTAACTATGGCTACACCTTC. The encoded protein is CASSLVANYGYTF.

CDR3 nucleotide sequence: TGTGCCAGCAGTTACTCGGGACAGGGGGCCACTGAAGCTTTCTTT. Residues: CASSYSGQGATEAFF. The rearrangement joins TRBV6-6 to TRBJ1-1; 12 nucleotides match TRBD1. CDR3 length equals 15 residues. Germline V CDR1 and CDR2: MNHNY, SVGAGI (reference sequence). Germline trimming cut 0 bases from V and 4 bases from J; bases unmatched to any gene: 0.

V and J are TRBV14 and TRBJ1-2; tentatively, D is TRBD1 (5 bases). Looked up from germline, CDR1 is SGHDN and CDR2 is FVKESK. The CDR3 consists of 18 residues. The ends were cut back, 4 bases at V and 2 bases at J, with 23 bases in the middle. CDR3 sequence (DNA): TGTGCCAGCAGCCTAAACTCCCTCCATACCCGACAGAACTATGGCTACACCTTC. Encoded protein: CASSLNSLHTRQNYGYTF.

The V call is TRBV10-1, the J call TRBJ2-2; D is possibly TRBD1 or TRBD2 (6 bases each). Germline CDR1 reads WNHNN; CDR2 reads SYGVQD (reference sequence). The CDR3 is made up of 14 amino acids. Trimming left V 9 bases short and J 1 base short, with 12 bases between. This chain's CDR3 is CASRGPGNTGELFF. The CDR3 DNA reads TGCGCCAGTCGGGGGCCAGGGAACACCGGGGAGCTGTTTTTT.

The chain uses TRBV27 and TRBJ2-1, with TRBD2 identical over 11 bases. V shed 4 bases, J shed 10 bases, and the junction held 12 bases outside the gene matches. The germline V gene encodes CDR1 MNHEY and CDR2 SMNVEV (reference sequence). The CDR3 extends over 16 amino acids. The CDR3 loop reads CASSSKTSGVSGEQFF. CDR3 DNA sequence: TGTGCCAGCAGTTCCAAGACTAGCGGGGTGTCGGGCGAGCAGTTCTTC.

The rearrangement links TRBV4-2 to TRBJ2-3; the match to TRBD2 covers 7 bases. Germline loops: CDR1 LGHNA, CDR2 YNFKEQ. V trimming: 1 base; J trimming: 2 bases; junction bases outside the gene matches: 3. This CDR3 has 15 amino acids. CDR3 in DNA: TGTGCCAGCAGCCAAGGACTAGCCCACACAGATACGCAGTATTTT. Amino acid sequence: CASSQGLAHTDTQYF.

A few counts support this clone. This chain uses TRBV4-1 with TRBJ2-7, with D possibly matching TRBD2 (5 bases). V shed 8 bases and J shed 2 bases, with 16 bases lying between them. The CDR3 has 14 residues. Per germline, CDR1 MGHRA and CDR2 YSYEKL. CDR3 sequence: CASGSSAGPYEQYF. DNA of the CDR3: TGCGCCAGCGGATCGTCCGCGGGCCCCTACGAGCAGTACTTC.

This clone was found once. The CDR3 coding sequence is TGCGCCAGCAGCCCGATGGGGACAACTAATGAAAAACTGTTTTTT. Translated, it gives CASSPMGTTNEKLFF. This chain links TRBV4-1 with TRBJ1-4; D gene unclear. Trimming stripped 4 bases from V and 0 bases from J, with 9 bases between. The CDR3 contains 15 residues. Germline V gene sequence: CDR1 MGHRA, CDR2 YSYEKL.

The V and J genes are TRBV10-1 and TRBJ2-1, with D possibly matching TRBD2 (7 bases). This CDR3 is built from 14 residues. The germline gives CDR1 WNHNN, CDR2 SYGVQD (reference sequence). V dropped 3 bases and J dropped 8 bases, with 14 bases sitting between them. The DNA for the CDR3 is TGCGCCAGCAGTGAAGGGGGGGGAATCGATGAGCAGTTCTTC. This translates into CASSEGGGIDEQFF.

On this clone: Other DNA sequences in the same sample also yield this CDR3. The rearrangement links TRBV15 to TRBJ1-5; possible D gene TRBD1, 5 bases. Trimming took 0 bases from V and 4 from J, leaving 10 bases between them. In germline, CDR1 is LNHNV, CDR2 YYDKDF (reference sequence). The length of the CDR3 is 15 residues. Here the CDR3 reads CATSRDPGGNQPQHF. The CDR3 nucleotides are TGTGCCACCAGCAGAGATCCGGGGGGGAATCAGCCCCAGCATTTT. The full variable domain, completed using reference TRBV15 and TRBJ1-5, is DAMVIQNPRYQVTQFGKPVTLSCSQTLNHNVMYWYQQKSSQAPKLLFHYYDKDFNNEADTPDNFQSRRPNTSFCFLDIRSPGLGDTAMYLCATSRDPGGNQPQHFGDGTRLSIL.

The genes are TRBV5-4 and TRBJ2-4; TRBD2 might be the D (6 bases). The CDR3 spans 15 residues. Germline CDR1 SGHNT, CDR2 YYREEE (reference sequence). V was cut by 1 base and J by 0 bases, with 8 bases left in between. This chain's CDR3 is CASSLSGLAKNIQYF. CDR3 nucleotides: TGTGCCAGCAGCTTGAGCGGGTTAGCCAAAAACATTCAGTACTTC.

The chain links TRBV10-2 to TRBJ2-5, with a tentative D call TRBD1 (6 bases). Per germline, CDR1 WSHSY and CDR2 SAAADI. This CDR3 spans 17 amino acids. Trimming stripped 6 bases from V and 0 bases from J, with 20 bases between. CDR3 residues: CASRHLQGNWDQETQYF. The CDR3 DNA reads TGCGCCAGCAGACACCTCCAGGGGAATTGGGACCAAGAGACCCAGTACTTC.

V gene TRBV5-1 combines with J gene TRBJ2-2; D remains unclear. V lost 0 bases, J lost 6 bases, and 9 bases lay in between. In germline, CDR1 is SGHRS, CDR2 YFSETQ. The CDR3 contains 14 residues. CDR3 residues: CASSLGTKAGELFF. The CDR3 DNA follows: TGCGCCAGCAGCTTGGGTACTAAGGCCGGGGAGCTGTTTTTT.

CDR3 DNA: TGTGCCAGCCCCGGATCTGGAAACACCATATATTTT. This codes for CASPGSGNTIYF. The J gene is TRBJ1-3, the V gene TRBV27; D gene uncertain. The CDR3 is 12 residues long. The V and J ends lost 8 bases and 1 base respectively, with 6 bases between them. Germline-derived CDR1 and CDR2 are MNHEY and SMNVEV (reference sequence).

This sequence joins TRBV11-2 and TRBJ1-4; D possibly corresponds to TRBD1 (6 bases). Germline CDR1 reads SGHAT; CDR2 reads FQNNGV. This CDR3 contains 15 residues. Between the trimmed V and J ends, which lost 2 bases and 5 bases, there was a span of 12 bases. The DNA for the CDR3 is TGTGCCAGCAGCTTAACGGACAGCCTAAATGAAAAACTGTTTTTT. Translation: CASSLTDSLNEKLFF.

This chain links TRBV5-1 with TRBJ1-5; 7 positions agree with TRBD1. Germline values: CDR1 SGHRS, CDR2 YFSETQ. V lost 0 bases to trimming and J lost 2 bases; unmatched junction nucleotides: 5. This CDR3 region has 16 residues. CDR3 amino acids: CASSLGPTGGNQPQHF. The CDR3 DNA follows: TGCGCCAGCAGCTTGGGACCAACAGGGGGCAATCAGCCCCAGCATTTT. The entire variable domain, with the rest obtained from reference TRBV5-1 and TRBJ1-5, is as follows: KAGVTQTPRYLIKTRGQQVTLSCSPISGHRSVSWYQQTPGQGLQFLFEYFSETQRNKGNFPGRFSGRQFSNSRSEMNVSTLELGDSALYLCASSLGPTGGNQPQHFGDGTRLSIL.

The V and J genes are TRBV6-5 and TRBJ1-1; the D is unclear. The germline V and J ends were trimmed by 2 bases and 1 base, with 5 bases remaining between them. Germline V gives CDR1 MNHEY, CDR2 SVGAGI. This CDR3 is 13 amino acids long. CDR3 sequence reads: CASSYKGNTEAFF. DNA for the CDR3: TGTGCCAGCAGTTACAAGGGGAACACTGAAGCTTTCTTT.

This clone has a handful of counts. The chain carries TRBV3-1 (or the pseudogene TRBV3-2) and TRBJ1-2; no clear D gene. Per the germline V gene, CDR1 is LGHDT and CDR2 is YNNKEL (reference sequence). There are 13 residues in the CDR3. The ends were cut back, 1 base at V and 4 bases at J, with 7 bases in the middle. CDR3: CASSQVEGYGYTF. The CDR3 DNA is TGTGCCAGCAGCCAAGTGGAGGGCTATGGCTACACCTTC.

The chain combines TRBV5-1 with TRBJ2-3, with 7 nucleotides matching TRBD2. Per germline, CDR1 SGHRS and CDR2 YFSETQ. V shed 3 bases and J 3 bases; nucleotides not matched to a gene: 13. The CDR3 extends over 17 amino acids. Here the CDR3 reads CASSSSQTSEGTDTQYF. Written as DNA, the CDR3 is TGCGCCAGCAGCTCATCACAAACTAGCGAGGGGACAGATACGCAGTATTTT.

The chain combines TRBV4-1 with TRBJ2-5, with 7 positions matching TRBD2. This CDR3 has 18 amino acids. CDR1 is MGHRA and CDR2 is YSYEKL in the germline V gene. V gave up 1 base and J gave up 4 bases; unmatched junction bases: 15. The CDR3 bases are TGCGCCAGCAGCCAAGTAGGGCGGGGGTCATCCGACGGAGAGACCCAGTACTTC. Translating it yields CASSQVGRGSSDGETQYF.

This chain links TRBV2 with TRBJ1-1; D unclear. With 3 bases removed from V and 1 base from J, the gap between germline ends came to 6 bases. Germline assignment: CDR1 SNHLY and CDR2 FYNNEI. The CDR3 has 13 amino acids. CDR3 bases: TGTGCCAGCAGTGAGCGGTGGAACACTGAAGCTTTCTTT. It encodes CASSERWNTEAFF.

The rearrangement links TRBV2 to TRBJ1-6; unclear D gene. The CDR3 spans 12 residues. Germline V gene lookup returns CDR1 SNHLY and CDR2 FYNNEI. The germline V and J ends were trimmed by 3 bases and 6 bases, with 3 bases remaining between them. The CDR3 region is CASSDGNSPLHF. In nucleotides, the CDR3 is TGTGCCAGCAGTGATGGTAATTCACCCCTCCACTTT.